Given below is one TCR beta chain in context. TCRdb redid the calling of the PCR reads with MiXCR, one entry per CDR3 protein. The sample consists of some 25,000 distinct CDR3 sequences, under 60% of them appearing once. The dates of positive PCR tests extended from March through December 2020 and came before the US Alpha, Beta and Delta variants. From germline, CDR1 is DFQATT and CDR2 SNEGSKA (reference sequence). CDR3 length: 15 amino acids. V lost 4 bases, J lost 4 bases, and 20 bases lay in between. This sample was included in a study of vaccination and CD4 T cells after COVID-19. V and J are TRBV20-1 and TRBJ2-7; D not resolved. The sequence was obtained from a human donor who had recovered from COVID-19. This material consisted of CD4+ T cells from blood, taken before SARS-CoV-2 vaccination. This chain's CDR3 is CSATPTLKNRYEQYF. As DNA, the CDR3 is TGCAGTGCTACCCCTACCCTGAAAAACCGATACGAGCAGTACTTC.